One sample yielded the 9 T cell receptor beta chains listed below, sequenced in a study of CD8 T cells in ankylosing spondylitis. General study points: A TCR beta motif of under 10 highly homologous variants appeared characteristic of ankylosing spondylitis blood.

These TCRs' antigens remain unknown. TCRdb re-analysed the 5' RACE reads in MiXCR, keeping a single row per CDR3 protein. The sample has 450,000 to 550,000 distinct CDR3 sequences, approximately 5% seen once. Sequences were obtained from blood, either unsorted or a sorted T cell fraction (not recorded which). The receptors shown here come from a male donor with ankylosing spondylitis.

This clonotype was counted only a few times. One end of the junction varies from germline; a read error may be responsible. The J gene is TRBJ2-7, the V gene TRBV5-1; TRBD2 is a possible D gene (5 bases). CDR3 length: 14 residues. CDR1 is SGHRS and CDR2 is YFSETQ in the germline V gene. The CDR3 here is CASSLVVGSGEQYF. As DNA, the CDR3 is TGCGCCAGCAGTTTGGTGGTTGGCAGCGGCGAGCAGTACTTC.

This clonotype occurred many times. V and J are TRBV13 and TRBJ2-7; D ambiguous. Trimming left V 4 bases short and J 5 bases short, with 12 bases between. Germline CDR1 is PRHDT and CDR2 is FYEKMQ (reference sequence). There are 13 residues in the CDR3. CDR3 sequence reads: CASSSAVFHEQYF. CDR3 nucleotide sequence: TGTGCCAGCAGCTCAGCTGTTTTCCACGAGCAGTACTTC.

There are many counts of this clonotype. The V gene is TRBV9, the J gene TRBJ2-3; maybe TRBD2 (6 bases). Trimming pared 0 bases from V and 5 bases from J, leaving 13 bases between. The CDR3 spans 15 residues. The V gene's germline CDR1 is SGDLS and CDR2 YYNGEE. The CDR3 DNA follows: TGTGCCAGCAGCGTAGCTGGTCTAGCGAGAGATACGCAGTATTTT. Its protein is CASSVAGLARDTQYF. Filled out from reference TRBV9 and TRBJ2-3, the complete variable domain reads DSGVTQTPKHLITATGQRVTLRCSPRSGDLSVYWYQQSLDQGLQFLIQYYNGEERAKGNILERFSAQQFPDLHSELNLSSLELGDSALYFCASSVAGLARDTQYFGPGTRLTVL.

This clonotype has a handful of counts. Here the CDR3 DNA reads TGCGCCAGCAGCTACCGGACAGGGCCTCCGCGCGAGCAGTACTTC. This encodes CASSYRTGPPREQYF. The chain combines TRBV5-1 with TRBJ2-7; 8 bases agree with TRBD1. CDR1 is SGHRS and CDR2 is YFSETQ in the germline V gene. V shed 3 bases and J 6 bases; nucleotides not matched to a gene: 11. CDR3 size: 15 residues.

This clonotype was found many times. The CDR3 coding sequence is TGTGCCGCTCTCCGGGGGGCCAACGTCCTGACTTTC. Its protein product is CAALRGANVLTF. This chain links TRBV6-1 with TRBJ2-6; D gene ambiguous. V was cut by 11 bases and J by 4 bases, with 9 bases left in between. The CDR3 contains 12 residues. Germline CDR1 is MNHNS and CDR2 is SASEGT.

In its sample, this clonotype was seen many times. The rearrangement links TRBV2 to TRBJ2-3; 13 bases map to TRBD2. CDR1 SNHLY and CDR2 FYNNEI come from the germline V gene. The CDR3 contains 15 residues. The V and J ends lost 1 base and 11 bases, in that order; junction bases with no gene match: 6. CDR3 amino acids: CASSEGRLAGGMQYF. CDR3 nucleotides: TGTGCCAGCAGTGAAGGTAGACTAGCGGGGGGAATGCAGTATTTT.

This clonotype has ten or more counts. V usage is TRBV7-2 and J usage is TRBJ1-1; 9 nucleotides agree with TRBD1. The CDR3 is made up of 14 amino acids. Germline values: CDR1 SGHTA, CDR2 FQGNSA. J was trimmed by 5 bases and V by 4 bases; bases with no gene match: 5. The CDR3, as DNA: TGTGCCAGCAGCTCGAGGACAGGGGTTACTGAAGCTTTCTTT. Encoded protein: CASSSRTGVTEAFF.

This clonotype was observed at least ten times. This chain joins TRBV5-1 and TRBJ2-3; 7 positions agree with TRBD1. The junction had 6 bases not matched to a gene; V was cut back by 4 bases and J by 4 bases. Germline values: CDR1 SGHRS, CDR2 YFSETQ. The CDR3 spans 14 residues. This CDR3 reads CASSVLQGSDTQYF. The CDR3 DNA follows: TGCGCCAGCAGCGTCCTACAGGGGTCAGATACGCAGTATTTT.

This clonotype was seen ten or more times. This chain links TRBV9 with TRBJ2-7; possible D gene TRBD1, 6 bases. The germline V and J ends were trimmed by 2 bases and 5 bases, with 11 bases remaining between them. Germline values: CDR1 SGDLS, CDR2 YYNGEE. The CDR3 covers 13 residues. The CDR3 DNA reads TGTGCCAGCAGCGTGACAGGTTGGCACGAGCAGTACTTC. This codes for CASSVTGWHEQYF.